These 8 T cell receptor beta chains were all obtained from the same sample, sequenced in a study of shared clonotypes between healthy human individuals. Measured with immunoSEQ multiplex PCR; TCRdb has only the in-frame clones, and not every one. Altogether about 1 million clones are present, roughly 80% being singletons, with the ten largest covering 1.4%. The sequenced sample was memory CD4+ T cells sorted from blood. Subset described: CD45RA-negative fraction. These receptors all come from a man aged 18 to 35 in good health.

The V gene is TRBV18, the J gene TRBJ2-2; the D call may be TRBD1 or TRBD2 (5 bases each). The germline gives CDR1 KGHSH, CDR2 LQKENI. The CDR3 extends over 16 amino acids. V shed 3 bases and J shed 0 bases, with 11 bases lying between them. The CDR3 loop reads CASSPRGQANTGELFF. CDR3 bases: TGTGCCAGCTCACCCCGGGGCCAAGCGAACACCGGGGAGCTGTTTTTT.

This sequence joins TRBV20-1 and TRBJ2-3; D gene ambiguous. The CDR3 runs 10 residues. The V gene's germline CDR1 is DFQATT and CDR2 SNEGSKA (reference sequence). In nucleotides, the CDR3 is TGCAGCTCCTTTCGCAATACGCAGTATTTT. It is translated as CSSFRNTQYF.

The chain joins TRBV5-3 to TRBJ2-3; 10 bases are shared with TRBD2. TRBV5-3 is filed as an ORF, its function uncertain. The CDR3 spans 15 residues. V lost 2 bases, J lost 5 bases, and 5 bases stayed unmatched. The CDR3 coding sequence is TGTGCCAGAAGCTTTACTAGCGGGAACGGAGATACGCAGTATTTT. Protein sequence: CARSFTSGNGDTQYF.

The chain links TRBV14 to TRBJ1-2, with 9 bases matching TRBD1. CDR1 is SGHDN, CDR2 FVKESK, per germline. The CDR3 has 15 amino acids. The V and J ends lost 4 bases and 4 bases, in that order; junction bases with no gene match: 7. The CDR3 loop is CASSPPGQGPYGYTF. CDR3 DNA sequence: TGTGCCAGCAGCCCTCCGGGACAGGGACCCTATGGCTACACCTTC. The variable domain in full, completed from reference TRBV14 and TRBJ1-2, reads EAGVTQFPSHSVIEKGQTVTLRCDPISGHDNLYWYRRVMGKEIKFLLHFVKESKQDESGMPNNRFLAERTGGTYSTLKVQPAELEDSGVYFCASSPPGQGPYGYTFGSGTRLTVV.

The chain employs TRBV6-6 and TRBJ2-4, with D perhaps matching TRBD2 (5 bases). This CDR3 comprises 16 residues. V was pared by 0 bases and J by 9 bases, with 18 bases between. Germline V lookup: CDR1 MNHNY, CDR2 SVGAGI (reference sequence). The CDR3 loop is CASSYSSGVGKGIQYF. CDR3 DNA: TGTGCCAGCAGTTACTCGTCCGGGGTTGGGAAAGGCATTCAGTACTTC.

J is TRBJ2-5 and V is TRBV30; 7 bases are shared with TRBD2. CDR3 length: 15 amino acids. Germline V CDR1 and CDR2: GTSNPN, SVGIG (reference sequence). Losses at the gene ends were 0 bases for V and 5 bases for J; bases not matched to a gene: 9. CDR3 sequence reads: CAWSVPSGQKETQYF. The CDR3 coding sequence is TGTGCCTGGAGTGTCCCTAGCGGTCAGAAGGAGACCCAGTACTTC.

This clone appeared once. J is TRBJ2-7 and V is TRBV11-2; possible D gene TRBD1, 5 bases. This CDR3 comprises 14 residues. Trimming removed 3 bases from V and 2 bases from J, with 11 bases in between. The V gene's germline CDR1 is SGHAT and CDR2 FQNNGV. The CDR3 loop is CASSLARATYEQYF. CDR3 DNA sequence: TGTGCCAGCAGCTTGGCCAGGGCGACCTACGAGCAGTACTTC.

The V and J genes are TRBV9 and TRBJ2-3, with 7 positions matching TRBD2. The ends lost 3 bases at V and 2 bases at J; junction bases unmatched: 9. The CDR3 consists of 16 residues. Germline assignment: CDR1 SGDLS and CDR2 YYNGEE. This CDR3 is CASSGLAASYTDTQYF. The CDR3 nucleotides are TGTGCCAGCAGCGGCCTAGCGGCCTCTTACACAGATACGCAGTATTTT.